The text below deals with one T cell receptor beta chain. Its antigen is currently unknown. Time point noted: sample taken at primary tumor resection. No cells were sorted before sequencing. The whole RNA sequenced was extracted from tumor, nontumor lung or frozen PBMC. Samples were obtained from roughly 65 donors, all untreated early-stage non-small cell lung cancer patients. A distinct unique molecular identifier was carried by each TCR cDNA molecule. From the 5' RACE reads, TCRdb called clonotypes with MiXCR, one entry per CDR3 protein. Of more than 80,000 distinct CDR3 sequences listed, over 9.5% are singletons. The data originate from a study of spatial heterogeneity in lung cancer. Study-wide findings and caveats: Ubiquitous expanded tumor TCRs were observed in blood more at resection than follow-up.

Per germline, CDR1 DFQATT and CDR2 SNEGSKA (reference sequence). V dropped 2 bases and J dropped 2; count of bases not matched to a gene: 18. The CDR3 sequence is 18 residues long. The chain employs TRBV20-1 and TRBJ2-7; the match to TRBD2 covers 7 bases. The sample in question was PBMCs, obtained at surgery. This clonotype was sampled from a male donor with early-stage non-small cell lung cancer. The CDR3 nucleotides are TGCAGTGCTAGAACCTACTTCTCTACCCGGGAGGATCCCTACGAGCAGTACTTC. Amino acid sequence: CSARTYFSTREDPYEQYF.